This section outlines one TCR beta chain sequence together with its context. The antigen it binds to is not known. Because it lacks the conserved phenylalanine or tryptophan at the end, this CDR3 is likely a read error. The sample is drawn from a study of T cell repertoires in cytomegalovirus infection (dated by TCRdb to between 2017 and 2020). Context from the whole study: Donor HLA type was relevant to the analysis, because carriage of CMV infection together with the matching HLA type was indicated by public TCR beta signatures. Broad study findings and their caveats: Carriers of CMV infection plus the relevant HLA type were discriminated by the cumulative frequency of public TCR beta family members in the study cohort and in an independent roughly 400-donor cohort. The ex vivo response was dominated by HLA-C-restricted CMV-specific TCR beta clonotypes, which also provided the single most frequent clonotype in two of eight donors.

TCRdb shows the sequencer as Illumina HiSeq 1500. TCRdb reanalyzed the raw reads on its own, using fastp at Q25 for trimming and MiXCR for clone calling, and kept in-frame beta chains. CDR3 protein sequences are deduplicated, and each keeps its most common genes and DNA. Within this sample are about 600,000 distinct CDR3 sequences, with around 24% of them counted one time only. Around 8% of the sample goes to the ten largest clones. With termini counted, the CDR3 has 17 amino acids. Left in the record is the CDR3 DNA by itself, 51 bases read in frame from the first base. Relative to germline, V is missing 6 bases and J is missing 8 bases, with 16 bases of the junction outside any gene match. From the germline V gene, CDR1 is SNHLY and CDR2 is FYNNEI.

Input material: CD8+ T cells from PBMCs. The origin of this receptor is a human donor in good health (CMV status not recorded). Some clones in this sample may be carry-over from other donors' samples. The chain links TRBV2 with TRBJ1-2; 12 bases in the junction line up with TRBD1. The CDR3: CASRAGQGAPTTGGYTS. The DNA sequence is as follows: TGTGCCAGCAGGGCGGGACAGGGGGCACCCACCACTGGAGGCTACACCTCC.